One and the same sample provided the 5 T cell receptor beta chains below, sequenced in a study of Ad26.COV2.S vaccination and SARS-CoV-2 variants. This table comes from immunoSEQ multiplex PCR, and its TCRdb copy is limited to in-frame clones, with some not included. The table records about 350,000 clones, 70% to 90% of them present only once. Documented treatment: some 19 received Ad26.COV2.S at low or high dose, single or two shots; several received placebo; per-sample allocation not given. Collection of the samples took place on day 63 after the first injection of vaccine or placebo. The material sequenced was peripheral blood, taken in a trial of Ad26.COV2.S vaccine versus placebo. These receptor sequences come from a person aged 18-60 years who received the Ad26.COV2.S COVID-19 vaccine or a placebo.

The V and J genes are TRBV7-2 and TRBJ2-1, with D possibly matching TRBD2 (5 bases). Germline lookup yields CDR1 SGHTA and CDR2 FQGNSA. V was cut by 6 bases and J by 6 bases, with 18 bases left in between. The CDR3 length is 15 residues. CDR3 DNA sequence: TGTGCCAGCAGTACTAGGCCGATCCCCCTCAATGAGCAGTTCTTC. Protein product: CASSTRPIPLNEQFF.

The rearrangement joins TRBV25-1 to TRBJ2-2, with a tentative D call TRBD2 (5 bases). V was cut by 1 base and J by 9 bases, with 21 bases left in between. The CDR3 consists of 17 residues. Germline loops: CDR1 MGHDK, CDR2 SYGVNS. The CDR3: CASSELGYSGNVWELFF. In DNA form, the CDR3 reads TGTGCCAGCAGTGAATTGGGGTACAGCGGTAACGTCTGGGAGCTGTTTTTT.

CDR3 residues: CASSPKLAGPTGELFF. The CDR3 region has the DNA TGTGCCAGCTCACCCAAACTAGCGGGACCGACCGGGGAGCTGTTTTTT. This rearrangement joins TRBV18 to TRBJ2-2, with TRBD2 matching over 10 bases. In germline, CDR1 is KGHSH, CDR2 LQKENI. There are 16 residues in the CDR3. The trim removed 3 bases at V and 5 bases at J, leaving 6 bases unmatched.

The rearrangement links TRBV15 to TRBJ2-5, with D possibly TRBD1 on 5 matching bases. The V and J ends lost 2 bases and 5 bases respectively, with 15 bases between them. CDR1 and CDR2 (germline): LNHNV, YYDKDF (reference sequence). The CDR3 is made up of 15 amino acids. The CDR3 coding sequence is TGTGCCACCAGCAGAACCGACAGTCGTGGGGAGACCCAGTACTTC. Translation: CATSRTDSRGETQYF.

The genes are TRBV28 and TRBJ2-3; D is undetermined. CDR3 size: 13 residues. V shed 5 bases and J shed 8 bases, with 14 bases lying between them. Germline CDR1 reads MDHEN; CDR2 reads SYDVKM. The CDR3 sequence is CASSPPSPGTQYF. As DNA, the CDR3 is TGTGCCAGCAGTCCTCCTAGTCCGGGTACGCAGTATTTT.